Each of the 9 T cell receptor beta chains below was sequenced from the same sample in a study of molecular identifiers for immune sequencing clone quantification. TCRdb processed the PCR reads anew with MiXCR; each CDR3 protein has one entry. The sample lists over 600,000 distinct CDR3 sequences, nearly 20% seen once, with roughly 0.85% in the top ten. The sample comprised naive CD8+ T cells from blood, with Jurkat cell RNA spiked in. Subset given: FACS-sorted CD8+CD4-CCR7+CD45RA+ naive T cells. These receptors were collected from a human donor in good health. Some libraries in this study had Jurkat cell RNA spiked in.

The chain carries TRBV19 and TRBJ1-5, with D possibly matching TRBD1 (6 bases). From germline, CDR1 is LNHDA and CDR2 SQIVND (reference sequence). V was cut by 8 bases and J by 1 base, with 15 bases left in between. This CDR3 spans 15 amino acids. The CDR3 loop is CASDGTLRSNQPQHF. CDR3 nucleotide sequence: TGTGCCAGTGACGGGACACTCAGGAGCAATCAGCCCCAGCATTTT. Looking up the rest from reference TRBV19 and TRBJ1-5 gives the full variable domain: DGGITQSPKYLFRKEGQNVTLSCEQNLNHDAMYWYRQDPGQGLRLIYYSQIVNDFQKGDIAEGYSVSREKKESFPLTVTSAQKNPTAFYLCASDGTLRSNQPQHFGDGTRLSIL.

The V gene is TRBV15, the J gene TRBJ2-7, with a tentative D call TRBD2 (6 bases). This CDR3 comprises 13 residues. Trimming shortened V by 5 bases and J by 2 bases, and 10 bases separated the two germline ends. The germline gives CDR1 LNHNV, CDR2 YYDKDF (reference sequence). Here the CDR3 DNA reads TGTGCCACCAGCGTGACGGGGGCCTACGAGCAGTACTTC. It codes for CATSVTGAYEQYF.

This clonotype showed up many times. CDR3 region: CASSTGTALEQYF. The CDR3 DNA reads as TGTGCCAGCAGTACCGGGACGGCCCTCGAGCAGTACTTC. This chain links TRBV27 with TRBJ2-7; D is possibly TRBD1 or TRBD2 (5 bases each). The V end lost 5 bases, the J end lost 6 bases, and 14 bases lay between the germline ends. CDR1 is MNHEY and CDR2 is SMNVEV in the germline V gene (reference sequence). This CDR3 comprises 13 residues.

This clonotype appeared a few times. This chain uses TRBV7-9 with TRBJ2-5; tentatively, D is TRBD2 (8 bases). Germline-derived CDR1 and CDR2 are SEHNR and FQNEAQ (reference sequence). The CDR3 contains 17 residues. Between the trimmed V and J ends, which lost 0 bases and 5 bases, there was a span of 19 bases. In DNA form, the CDR3 reads TGTGCCAGCAGCTTAGCGTTTACGGGAGGGGGCGCGGAGACCCAGTACTTC. Protein product: CASSLAFTGGGAETQYF.

This clonotype occurred many times. The chain combines TRBV20-1 with TRBJ2-4; no definite D call. Germline-derived CDR1 and CDR2 are DFQATT and SNEGSKA (reference sequence). The CDR3 totals 16 residues. V was shortened by 0 bases and J by 6 bases, with 18 bases between the two germline ends. The CDR3 sequence is CSARDRTASLGNIQYF. CDR3 DNA sequence: TGCAGTGCTAGAGACAGGACCGCAAGTCTTGGAAACATTCAGTACTTC.

Details on this clonotype: One end of the junction does not line up with germline, which may come from a read error. This chain uses TRBV5-4 with TRBJ2-2; tentatively, D is TRBD2 (5 bases). This CDR3 is 12 amino acids long. The germline V gene has CDR1 SGHNT and CDR2 YYREEE (reference sequence). The CDR3 bases are TGTGCCAGCAGCCCCACGTTCGGGGAGCCGTTTTTT. Encoded protein: CASSPTFGEPFF.

In its sample, this clonotype was seen many times. The genes are TRBV4-1 and TRBJ1-1; D call uncertain. The V gene's germline CDR1 is MGHRA and CDR2 YSYEKL. This CDR3 has 14 residues. With 3 bases removed from V and 8 bases from J, the gap between germline ends came to 16 bases. The CDR3 loop is CASSQTPELLEAFF. CDR3 coding DNA: TGCGCCAGCAGCCAGACCCCTGAATTGTTGGAAGCTTTCTTT.

The V and J genes are TRBV14 and TRBJ2-1, with unresolved D. CDR3 length: 14 amino acids. CDR1 and CDR2 from the germline V gene are SGHDN and FVKESK. V lost 3 bases, J lost 8 bases, and 14 bases lay in between. The CDR3 coding sequence is TGTGCCAGCAGCCAGGTAGAGGTTCTCGATGAGCAGTTCTTC. Residues: CASSQVEVLDEQFF.

As for this clonotype: Because the CDR3 is missing its conserved closing phenylalanine or tryptophan, this is likely a read error. V gene TRBV7-9 combines with J gene TRBJ1-2, with 7 bases fitting TRBD1. With V trimmed by 1 base and J by 2 bases, 4 bases remained unmatched. Germline values: CDR1 SEHNR, CDR2 FQNEAQ (reference sequence). This CDR3 spans 15 amino acids. CDR3 in DNA: TGTGCCAGCAGCTTAGGACAGGGAGCAAACTATGGCTACACCCTC. It codes for CASSLGQGANYGYTL.